The 24 T cell receptor beta chains below all came from one sample that was sequenced in a study of tumor and adjacent non-tumor tissue in lung cancer. The library came from three nested PCR rounds adapted from ARM-PCR protocols. One entry per CDR3 protein results from TCRdb running MiXCR on the multiplex PCR reads. The data hold more than 85,000 distinct CDR3 sequences, with roughly 74% observed a single time. The template was RNA from unsorted bulk tissue. Sequenced: lung tumor tissue. These receptors were taken from a woman aged 60-70 years with non-small cell lung cancer.

Of note for this clonotype: One end of the junction fails to match germline, which may point to a read error. The rearrangement uses TRBV5-1 and TRBJ1-6, with 9 bases fitting TRBD1. CDR1 and CDR2 (germline): SGHRS, YFSETQ. This CDR3 is built from 16 residues. This CDR3 is CTSRLELGTGNSPLHF. The CDR3 region has the DNA TGCACCAGCAGATTGGAACTAGGGACAGGGAATTCACCCCTCCACTTT.

A remark on this clonotype: Since a much larger clone is just one base distant, this may be a read error. The gene calls are TRBV5-4 and TRBJ2-5; TRBD1 matches 9 bases. CDR1 is SGHNT and CDR2 is YYREEE in the germline V gene (reference sequence). This CDR3 contains 15 residues. CDR3 protein: CASSLLTGGLETRYF. The CDR3 DNA sequence: TGTGCCAGCAGCTTATTGACAGGGGGACTGGAGACCCGGTACTTC. The full variable domain, rest sourced from reference TRBV5-4 and TRBJ2-5, is ETGVTQSPTHLIKTRGQQVTLRCSSQSGHNTVSWYQQALGQGPQFIFQYYREEENGRGNFPPRFSGLQFPNYSSELNVNALELDDSALYLCASSLLTGGLETRYFGPGTRLLVL.

V and J are TRBV5-4 and TRBJ2-7; the match to TRBD1 covers 9 bases. CDR1 and CDR2 from the germline V gene are SGHNT and YYREEE (reference sequence). This CDR3 comprises 15 residues. The junction had 5 bases not matched to a gene; V was cut back by 0 bases and J by 4 bases. The CDR3 protein is CASSLGGTGFYEQYF. CDR3 nucleotide sequence: TGTGCCAGCAGCTTGGGAGGGACAGGGTTTTACGAGCAGTACTTC.

Regarding this clonotype: The CDR3 does not close with the conserved phenylalanine or tryptophan, likely indicating a read error. The rearrangement joins TRBV20-1 to TRBJ2-3; no firm D call. V was cut by 4 bases and J by 5 bases, with 22 bases left in between. CDR3 length: 16 amino acids. Germline CDR1 DFQATT, CDR2 SNEGSKA (reference sequence). This CDR3 is CSATLEQVGIEDTQYL. The CDR3 coding sequence is TGCAGTGCTACCCTCGAACAAGTGGGAATCGAAGATACGCAGTATCTT.

The V call is TRBV6-5, the J call TRBJ2-5, with 15 bases fitting TRBD2. The V segment lost 7 bases and the J segment 13 bases; nucleotides outside the gene matches: 7. Germline V gives CDR1 MNHEY, CDR2 SVGAGI. There are 13 residues in the CDR3. CDR3: CASTGLAGGARYF. CDR3 bases: TGTGCCAGCACCGGACTAGCGGGAGGGGCCCGGTACTTC.

To note about this clonotype: It may be a read error: a sequence one base away is much more abundant. The chain recombines TRBV14 with TRBJ2-2; D gene ambiguous. In germline, CDR1 is SGHDN, CDR2 FVKESK. The CDR3 runs to 14 residues. CDR3 DNA: TGTGGCAGCAGCCAGACCCCGAACACCGGGGAGCTGTTTTTT. Its protein is CGSSQTPNTGELFF.

This clonotype was found once. Because the CDR3 is missing its conserved closing phenylalanine or tryptophan, this is likely a read error. V gene TRBV4-3 combines with J gene TRBJ2-5; no definite D call. CDR3 length: 17 residues. Germline V lookup: CDR1 LGHNA, CDR2 YSLEER. This chain's CDR3 is CASSQGRSSRKKETQYL. The CDR3 DNA is TGCGCCAGCAGTCAAGGTCGGAGCTCCCGGAAAAAAGAGACCCAGTACTTA.

The chain employs TRBV28 and TRBJ2-4, with 10 bases lining up with TRBD2. Germline CDR1 reads MDHEN; CDR2 reads SYDVKM. This CDR3 spans 14 amino acids. Trimming cost V 5 bases and J 6 bases; bases outside gene matches: 4. This CDR3 reads CASSPWTSGNIQYF. In DNA, the CDR3 is TGTGCCAGCAGTCCCTGGACTAGCGGAAACATTCAGTACTTC.

Remarks on this clonotype: The CDR3 does not end in the conserved phenylalanine or tryptophan, so this is likely a read error. This chain connects TRBV2 to TRBJ2-3; D gene ambiguous. CDR3 length: 15 residues. With 1 base removed from V and 0 bases from J, the gap between germline ends came to 8 bases. The germline V gene has CDR1 SNHLY and CDR2 FYNNEI. The CDR3 loop is CASSEEGYSTDTQYY. The CDR3 DNA reads TGTGCCAGCAGTGAAGAGGGCTATAGCACAGATACGCAGTATTAT.

As regards this clonotype: Because it lacks the conserved phenylalanine or tryptophan at the end, this CDR3 is likely a read error. The DNA for the CDR3 is TGCTGTGCTAGATCGAACGCCGGGGAGCTGTTTCTT. Its protein is CCARSNAGELFL. The rearrangement uses TRBV20-1 and TRBJ2-2; D gene uncertain. CDR1 is DFQATT and CDR2 is SNEGSKA in the germline V gene (reference sequence). The CDR3 is 12 residues long.

With respect to this clonotype: The junction shows a germline mismatch at one end, possibly a read error. V gene TRBV4-3 combines with J gene TRBJ1-1; no reliable D call. This CDR3 comprises 13 residues. Germline-derived CDR1 and CDR2 are LGHNA and YSLEER. CDR3 sequence (DNA): TGCGCTAGCAGCCAACAGATGAACTCTGAAGCTTTATTT. Translated: CASSQQMNSEALF.

For this clonotype: A read error may explain this, as a much larger clone is one base away. This chain links TRBV6-5 with TRBJ1-4; D is ambiguous. In germline, CDR1 is MNHEY, CDR2 SVGAGI. CDR3 length: 13 amino acids. The CDR3 DNA reads as TGTGTCAGCAGTTACCGTTCTAGGGAAAAACTGTTTTTT. Translating it yields CVSSYRSREKLFF.

Turning to this clonotype: A junction boundary mismatches the germline segment, possibly from a read error. The chain employs TRBV28 and TRBJ1-2; D might be TRBD1 (5 bases). The CDR3 is 13 amino acids. Germline values: CDR1 MDHEN, CDR2 SYDVKM. CDR3 coding DNA: TGTACCAGCAGTCCACAGGCTAACTATGGCTACACCTTC. Encoded protein: CTSSPQANYGYTF.

With respect to this clonotype: One end of the junction fails to match germline, which may point to a read error. This rearrangement joins TRBV7-8 to TRBJ1-2; unclear D gene. The CDR3 is 13 residues long. Germline-derived CDR1 and CDR2 are SGHVS and FQNEAQ. The CDR3 region has the DNA TGTGCCAGCACCTTAGATCCAAATTATGGCTACACCTTC. This codes for CASTLDPNYGYTF.

The sample holds a few counts of this clonotype. This chain links TRBV24-1 with TRBJ2-1; D unresolved. Trimming left V 5 bases short and J 4 bases short, with 8 bases between. The CDR3 is 13 amino acids. In germline, CDR1 is KGHDR, CDR2 SFDVKD. Here the CDR3 DNA reads TGTGCCACCAGTGGATATAAGTACAATGAGCAGTTCTTC. Amino acid sequence: CATSGYKYNEQFF.

Comments on this clonotype: The junction differs from germline at one of its ends, possibly a read error. The V and J genes are TRBV11-2 and TRBJ2-1, with TRBD2 identical over 9 bases. The CDR3 has 22 residues. Germline loops: CDR1 SGHAT, CDR2 FQNNGV. DNA of the CDR3: TGTGTCAGCAGCTTAGTGTCGACGGTAGGACCAGCGGGAGGACACTCCTACAATGAGCAGTTCTTC. Protein sequence: CVSSLVSTVGPAGGHSYNEQFF. Based on the CDR3 plus reference TRBV11-2 and TRBJ2-1, the full variable domain is EAGVAQSPRYKIIEKRQSVAFWCNPISGHATLYWYQQILGQGPKLLIQFQNNGVVDDSQLPKDRFSAERLKGVDSTLKIQPAKLEDSAVYLCVSSLVSTVGPAGGHSYNEQFFGPGTRLTVL.

Comment on this clonotype: With a much larger clone just one base away, this may be a read error. The chain couples TRBV29-1 to TRBJ1-1; 12 bases match TRBD1. This CDR3 has 13 amino acids. The germline CDR1 and CDR2 sequences are SQVTM and ANQGSEA. The CDR3 sequence is CIVGDRGQGEAFF. In DNA form, the CDR3 reads TGCATCGTAGGGGACAGGGGGCAGGGTGAAGCTTTCTTT.

Worth noting for this clonotype: This could be a read error, since a much larger clone is one nucleotide away. The chain combines TRBV12-3 or TRBV12-4 with TRBJ1-5, with a tentative D call TRBD1 (5 bases). The CDR3 contains 13 residues. V shed 5 bases and J shed 4 bases, with 9 bases lying between them. CDR3 sequence (DNA): TGTGCCAGCAGTATTCAGGGAAATCAGCCCCAGCATTTT. It yields the protein CASSIQGNQPQHF.

The chain employs TRBV5-5 and TRBJ2-7, with D possibly called TRBD1 or TRBD2 (6 bases each). V lost 4 bases and J lost 0, with 23 bases in between. The germline V gene encodes CDR1 SGHKS and CDR2 YYEKEE (reference sequence). The CDR3 runs 18 residues. CDR3 sequence (DNA): TGTGCCAGCAGCCTGGGGGGTATTGGGCAGGGGAGCTCCTACGAGCAGTACTTC. Translating it yields CASSLGGIGQGSSYEQYF.

To note about this clonotype: The CDR3 carries no conserved terminal phenylalanine or tryptophan, so it likely arises from a read error. The chain couples TRBV14 to TRBJ1-5; possible D gene TRBD1, 5 bases. CDR3 length: 13 residues. Germline values: CDR1 SGHDN, CDR2 FVKESK. The CDR3, as DNA: TGTGCCAGTAGCCAAGGCCTTTTAGGGGCCCAGCATCTT. It codes for CASSQGLLGAQHL.

The rearrangement uses TRBV6-2 or TRBV6-3 and TRBJ2-3, with TRBD2 matching 7 bases. V lost 5 bases to trimming and J lost 1 base; unmatched junction nucleotides: 3. This CDR3 is built from 14 residues. The germline gives CDR1 MNHEY, CDR2 SVGEGT. Written as DNA, the CDR3 is TGTGCCAGCAGTCCCCGGGGGGGCACAGATACGCAGTATTTT. This encodes CASSPRGGTDTQYF.

This clonotype was observed a few times. The junction differs from germline at one of its ends, possibly a read error. This chain connects TRBV20-1 to TRBJ1-6; TRBD1 agrees at 8 bases. Germline V gene lookup returns CDR1 DFQATT and CDR2 SNEGSKA (reference sequence). CDR3 length equals 15 residues. DNA for the CDR3: TGCAGTGTTCGGTCAGGGGGCATAGAAAATTCTCCCCTCCACTTT. It encodes CSVRSGGIENSPLHF.

About this clonotype itself: Just one base apart from a much larger clone, this may be a read error. This sequence joins TRBV6-2 or TRBV6-3 and TRBJ2-1, with D hard to call. V was clipped by 8 bases and J by 14 bases, with 31 bases between them. CDR3 size: 16 residues. Per germline, CDR1 MNHEY and CDR2 SVGEGT. The CDR3 loop reads CASSVFESSKDLEKFF. The CDR3 nucleotides read TGTGCCAGCTCCGTTTTCGAATCCAGCAAAGACTTAGAGAAGTTCTTC.

Concerning this clonotype: The junction does not match germline at one end; this may be a read error. This chain uses TRBV5-5 with TRBJ2-1; 7 bases map to TRBD2. The CDR3 sequence is 15 residues long. Germline values: CDR1 SGHKS, CDR2 YYEKEE (reference sequence). The CDR3 here is CVSRFGLSGGNEQFF. DNA of the CDR3: TGTGTCAGCAGGTTTGGACTATCGGGGGGCAATGAGCAGTTCTTC. The whole variable domain, remainder taken from reference TRBV5-5 and TRBJ2-1, is DAGVTQSPTHLIKTRGQQVTLRCSPISGHKSVSWYQQVLGQGPQFIFQYYEKEERGRGNFPDRFSARQFPNYSSELNVNALLLGDSALYLCVSRFGLSGGNEQFFGPGTRLTVL.